The subject of this entry is one T cell receptor (beta chain). This sample is part of a study of human T cells and chemical hapten exposure. Turning to the study itself: Subjects had 2% DPC placed on about 2 cm by about 2 cm of upper inner arm skin for sensitization.

Documented time point: patch test 3, about 24 weeks after DPC sensitization. The sample's treatment: therapeutic diphenylcyclopropenone sensitization with weekly scalp DPC. Non-pregnant alopecia patients aged 18 to 70, suitable for DPC therapy. Trimming shortened V by 8 bases and J by 4 bases, and 18 bases separated the two germline ends. The length of the CDR3 is 14 residues. As the library was built, unique molecular identifiers were attached to individual cDNA molecules. In TCRdb, the RACE reads were re-called with MiXCR into one record per CDR3 protein. Of about 82,000 distinct CDR3 sequences in the sample, 13% are singletons; the top ten hold roughly 5.7%.

The V and J genes are TRBV12-3 or TRBV12-4 and TRBJ2-7; TRBD1 or TRBD2 may be the D gene (6 bases each). Sequenced material: whole blood, taken in connection with sensitization to the hapten diphenylcyclopropenone (DPC). The source of this sequence is a woman in her 50s with alopecia areata. Some clones in this sample may be carry-over from other donors' samples. The CDR3 loop is CASSKGGIQYEQYF. DNA of the CDR3: TGTGCCAGCTCAAAGGGGGGTATTCAGTACGAGCAGTACTTC.